This paragraph reports one T cell receptor beta chain. The CDR3 totals 13 residues. The ends were cut back, 6 bases at V and 1 base at J, with 10 bases in the middle. Germline values: CDR1 MDHEN, CDR2 SYDVKM. This entry belongs to a study of blood T cell repertoires in COVID-19. The repertoire was sequenced with immunoSEQ multiplex PCR; TCRdb's copy has only in-frame clones and lacks some. The sample yields roughly 250,000 clones, about 89% seen once. This receptor was identified in a woman younger than 35 who had recovered from COVID-19. The gene calls are TRBV28 and TRBJ2-7, with D maybe TRBD1 (5 bases). Input material: PBMCs or T cells enriched from blood (not recorded which). Written as DNA, the CDR3 is TGTGCCAGCAGAGGCAGGGCTTCCTACGAGCAGTACTTC. Translation: CASRGRASYEQYF. Together with reference TRBV28 and TRBJ2-7, the CDR3 gives the full variable domain: DVKVTQSSRYLVKRTGEKVFLECVQDMDHENMFWYRQDPGLGLRLIYFSYDVKMKEKGDIPEGYSVSREKKERFSLILESASTNQTSMYLCASRGRASYEQYFGPGTRLTVT.